This T cell receptor (beta chain) stems from a study of cytomegalovirus exposure and HLA in healthy donors. Study details: Prior work identified around 110 million unique TCR beta sequences in approximately 200 million T cells.

In its sample, this clone was seen once. The antigen is not known. The germline V gene encodes CDR1 LNHDA and CDR2 SQIVND (reference sequence). V was cut by 0 bases and J by 6 bases, with 12 bases left in between. CDR3 length: 14 amino acids. The study's findings and limits: In an earlier analysis, productive rearrangement rates for most beta V segments clustered near 87% or 30%.

Amplification used 60 Vbeta primers and 13 Jbeta primers. Sequencing used immunoSEQ multiplex PCR; TCRdb keeps in-frame clones, though not all of them. This table has 150,000 to 200,000 clones, approximately 80% appearing once. The sequence came from a young woman in good health and CMV-seronegative. Sequencing was carried out using PBMCs. The chain joins TRBV19 to TRBJ2-7, with a possible D match to TRBD2 (5 bases). The CDR3 here is CASSIDREVAEQYF. CDR3 in DNA: TGTGCCAGTAGTATAGATCGGGAAGTGGCCGAGCAGTACTTC.